This TCR beta chain was recovered during a study of blood T cell repertoires in COVID-19. As for the study in general: COVID-19 samples collected from the United States, Italy and Spain covered acute and convalescent phases. T cells, B-cell-depleted T cells, or PBMCs supplied cDNA or gDNA.

V lost 3 bases, J lost 1 base, and 8 bases stayed unmatched. Per germline, CDR1 DFQATT and CDR2 SNEGSKA (reference sequence). The CDR3 runs to 16 residues. Source study methods: For nucleated cells, counts were estimated from reference gene primer amplification. Only in-frame clones appear in the TCRdb table, and some are missing; sequencing was by immunoSEQ multiplex PCR. For V, J and clone size, that table is used; D and trimming come from the DNA. This repertoire shows approximately 180,000 clones, approximately 92% found once; its top ten account for 0.5% to 0.6%. The V call is TRBV20-1, the J call TRBJ2-5, with 10 bases fitting TRBD2. Sequenced input: peripheral blood. The sequence was obtained from a man aged 45-60 years with acute or convalescent COVID-19. The CDR3 DNA reads TGCAGTGCTAGTAGCTGGACTAGCGGAGTCCAAGAGACCCAGTACTTC. This gives the protein CSASSWTSGVQETQYF.